What follows describes a single TCR beta chain. This entry belongs to a study of blood T cell repertoires in COVID-19. Study-wide background: Acute-phase and convalescent COVID-19 samples originated in the United States, Italy and Spain. Sample material is recorded as cDNA or gDNA derived from T cells, B-cell-depleted T cells, or PBMCs.

Profiling relied on immunoSEQ multiplex PCR, and the TCRdb table lists in-frame clones only, not all of them. The sample lists approximately 110,000 clones, 80% to 90% occurring once. From germline, CDR1 is SGHTA and CDR2 FQGNSA. Trimming cost V 5 bases and J 3 bases, with 10 bases left between them. CDR3 length equals 13 residues. The sequence was obtained from a woman of 80 years or more with acute or convalescent COVID-19. The chain has TRBV7-2 and TRBJ1-2, with a weak D call TRBD1 (6 bases). The sequencing sample was made of peripheral blood. The CDR3: CASSAQGYYGYTF. CDR3 DNA: TGTGCCAGCAGCGCACAGGGCTACTATGGCTACACCTTC.